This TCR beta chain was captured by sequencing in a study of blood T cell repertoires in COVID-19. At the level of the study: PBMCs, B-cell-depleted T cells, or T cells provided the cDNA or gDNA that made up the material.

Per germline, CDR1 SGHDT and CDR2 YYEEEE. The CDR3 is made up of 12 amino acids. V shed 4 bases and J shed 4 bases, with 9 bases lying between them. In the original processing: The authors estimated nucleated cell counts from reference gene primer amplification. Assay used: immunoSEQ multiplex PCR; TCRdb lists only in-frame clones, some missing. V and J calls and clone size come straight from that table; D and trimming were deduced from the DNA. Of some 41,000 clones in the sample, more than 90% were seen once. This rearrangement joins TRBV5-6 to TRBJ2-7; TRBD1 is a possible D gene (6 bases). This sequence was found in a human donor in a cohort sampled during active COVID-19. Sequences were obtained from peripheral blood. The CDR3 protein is CASSRDRYEQYF. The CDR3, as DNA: TGTGCCAGCAGCCGCGACAGGTACGAGCAGTACTTC.